This T cell receptor beta chain was retrieved from a study of T cells in Graves' hyperthyroidism and ophthalmopathy. TCR beta CDR3 sequences were amplified from RNA transcripts. The HTBI primer set served for first-round RT-PCR of the TCR CDR3. TCRdb fed the multiplex PCR reads into MiXCR, producing one record per CDR3 protein. The sample consists of about 290,000 distinct CDR3 sequences, roughly an eighth of them appearing once. Pregnant or lactating patients were excluded, as were those with uncontrolled infection or other autoimmune disease. Diagnostic decisions used clinical symptoms, serum thyroxine and TRAb, thyroid ultrasound and orbital computed tomography. PBMCs were derived from roughly 9.6 ml fresh peripheral blood. V gave up 1 base and J gave up 6 bases, with 13 bases separating them. CDR1 is DFQATT, CDR2 SNEGSKA, per germline (reference sequence). This CDR3 has 14 residues.

The source is a middle-aged woman with Graves' hyperthyroidism. The chain combines TRBV20-1 with TRBJ2-1; D is uncertain. The sequenced sample was blood. The CDR3 DNA follows: TGCAGTGCTAGAGTGCAGGACCCCTCCAATGAGCAGTTCTTC. Encoded protein: CSARVQDPSNEQFF.